The next 22 T cell receptor beta chains were all read from a single sample in a study of T cells after yellow fever vaccination. TCRdb called the 5' RACE reads again in MiXCR, with one record for every CDR3 protein. This table has some 300,000 distinct CDR3 sequences, roughly 3.5% appearing once. The sample here was PBMCs, taken on the day of the yellow fever booster vaccination. These receptors all stem from a young man who received the YFV17D yellow fever vaccine.

This clonotype showed up many times. This sequence joins TRBV7-9 and TRBJ1-1; 8 positions agree with TRBD1. Germline CDR1 reads SEHNR; CDR2 reads FQNEAQ (reference sequence). The length of the CDR3 is 11 residues. The V segment lost 5 bases and the J segment 11 bases; nucleotides outside the gene matches: 4. CDR3 sequence: CASSPDRDAFF. The CDR3 region has the DNA TGTGCCAGCAGCCCGGACAGGGACGCTTTCTTT.

This clonotype appeared many times. The chain combines TRBV20-1 with TRBJ2-4; possible D gene TRBD2, 6 bases. Germline lookup yields CDR1 DFQATT and CDR2 SNEGSKA (reference sequence). Between the trimmed V and J ends, which lost 0 bases and 3 bases, there was a span of 21 bases. The CDR3 runs 18 residues. This CDR3 is CSARDRPAGSGYKNIQYF. The CDR3 DNA reads TGCAGTGCTAGAGATCGTCCGGCGGGGAGCGGCTACAAAAACATTCAGTACTTC.

This clonotype occurred many times. The rearrangement joins TRBV6-1 to TRBJ1-5, with 10 bases that match TRBD1. CDR1 MNHNS and CDR2 SASEGT come from the germline V gene. V trimming: 4 bases; J trimming: 6 bases; junction bases outside the gene matches: 12. The CDR3 has 17 residues. In DNA form, the CDR3 reads TGTGCCAGCAGTGGACAACTCCTGGGACAGGGGCTTCAGCCCCAGCATTTT. It encodes CASSGQLLGQGLQPQHF.

This clonotype was found many times. V is TRBV27 and J is TRBJ2-1; 7 nucleotides agree with TRBD2. Germline V gene sequence: CDR1 MNHEY, CDR2 SMNVEV (reference sequence). J lost 7 bases, V lost 0 bases, and 9 bases had no gene match. There are 16 residues in the CDR3. This CDR3 is CASSLSPAGILNEQFF. CDR3 DNA: TGTGCCAGCAGTTTATCGCCAGCGGGGATATTAAATGAGCAGTTCTTC.

This clonotype was picked up many times. The chain uses TRBV7-8 and TRBJ2-7, with a weak D call TRBD2 (6 bases). Trimming stripped 0 bases from V and 9 bases from J, with 18 bases between. Germline V CDR1 and CDR2: SGHVS, FQNEAQ. The CDR3 contains 15 residues. CDR3 DNA sequence: TGTGCCAGCAGCTTAGCGCGGGGTCGAGAGGGAGTGCAGTACGTC. The encoded protein is CASSLARGREGVQYV.

This clonotype was recorded many times. This chain joins TRBV5-1 and TRBJ2-7, with a tentative D call TRBD1 (5 bases). Trimming cost V 0 bases and J 5 bases, with 15 bases left between them. Germline V lookup: CDR1 SGHRS, CDR2 YFSETQ. The CDR3 has 15 residues. CDR3 residues: CASSLEGQGSDEQYV. The CDR3 DNA reads TGCGCCAGCAGCTTGGAAGGGCAGGGCAGCGACGAGCAGTACGTC.

This clonotype was seen many times. The chain carries TRBV2 and TRBJ2-1; 12 bases match TRBD2. V was pared by 7 bases and J by 10 bases, with 8 bases of the junction left unmatched. The germline CDR1 and CDR2 sequences are SNHLY and FYNNEI. This CDR3 region has 14 residues. The CDR3 loop reads CASTSSGGAWEQFF. The CDR3 nucleotides are TGTGCCAGCACGTCTAGCGGGGGGGCCTGGGAGCAGTTCTTC.

The table lists this clonotype with a few counts. The CDR3 DNA follows: TGCGCCAGCAGCGACCAGACAGGGTCGTCCGGGGAGCTGTTTTTT. Translated, it gives CASSDQTGSSGELFF. The chain employs TRBV5-1 and TRBJ2-2; 7 bases line up with TRBD1. With 4 bases clipped from V and 6 bases from J, the junction kept 9 bases outside the gene matches. Germline assignment: CDR1 SGHRS and CDR2 YFSETQ. The CDR3 runs to 15 residues.

J is TRBJ1-3 and V is TRBV5-1; tentatively, D is TRBD1 (5 bases). This CDR3 is built from 16 residues. V was shortened by 5 bases and J by 0 bases, with 15 bases between the two germline ends. The germline V gene has CDR1 SGHRS and CDR2 YFSETQ. This CDR3 reads CASSPGPTSSGNTIYF. The CDR3, as DNA: TGCGCCAGCAGTCCGGGACCGACGAGCTCTGGAAACACCATATATTTT.

This clonotype was counted at least ten times. This chain links TRBV28 with TRBJ2-7; TRBD1 matches at 7 bases. The CDR3 runs 11 residues. V gave up 6 bases and J gave up 4 bases; unmatched junction bases: 0. Germline CDR1 reads MDHEN; CDR2 reads SYDVKM. CDR3 sequence: CASSRGYEQYV. CDR3 bases: TGTGCCAGCAGCAGGGGGTACGAGCAGTACGTC.

This clonotype was seen ten or more times. The CDR3 loop is CASSFGREETQYF. The CDR3 DNA is TGTGCCAGCAGCTTTGGCAGGGAAGAGACCCAGTACTTC. This chain joins TRBV7-3 and TRBJ2-5; perhaps TRBD1 as D (5 bases). Trimming stripped 3 bases from V and 3 bases from J, with 8 bases between. The CDR3 runs to 13 residues. Germline V gives CDR1 SGHTA, CDR2 FQGTGA.

Many counts were recorded for this clonotype. The chain employs TRBV7-9 and TRBJ2-1; tentatively, D is TRBD1 (6 bases). This CDR3 is built from 15 residues. The germline V and J ends were trimmed by 5 bases and 10 bases, with 21 bases remaining between them. Germline lookup yields CDR1 SEHNR and CDR2 FQNEAQ (reference sequence). CDR3: CASSPGLTGTWEQFF. CDR3 DNA: TGTGCCAGCAGCCCTGGACTGACGGGGACATGGGAGCAGTTCTTC.

V is TRBV20-1 and J is TRBJ1-5; weak D call: TRBD1 (5 bases). In germline, CDR1 is DFQATT, CDR2 SNEGSKA (reference sequence). Trimming pared 3 bases from V and 5 bases from J, leaving 17 bases between. The CDR3 covers 15 residues. CDR3 loop: CSARSPRGGDQPQHF. The CDR3 DNA sequence: TGCAGTGCTAGGAGCCCGAGGGGAGGCGATCAGCCCCAGCATTTT.

This clonotype was seen at least ten times. The V and J genes are TRBV12-3 or TRBV12-4 and TRBJ1-2, with 8 bases aligning to TRBD1. Unmatched junction bases numbered 8, after V lost 5 bases and J lost 0 bases. CDR3 length equals 16 residues. The CDR3: CASSPATGEANYGYTF. The CDR3 nucleotides read TGTGCCAGCAGTCCTGCGACAGGGGAAGCTAACTATGGCTACACCTTC.

This clonotype has just a few counts. This chain connects TRBV7-3 to TRBJ1-1; perhaps TRBD1 as D (5 bases). CDR1 is SGHTA and CDR2 is FQGTGA in the germline V gene. The CDR3 runs 13 residues. V dropped 6 bases and J dropped 1 base, with 9 bases sitting between them. The CDR3 sequence: CASSMGGNTEAFF. The CDR3 bases are TGTGCCAGCAGTATGGGGGGGAACACTGAAGCTTTCTTT.

This clonotype was detected a few times. The chain uses TRBV29-1 and TRBJ2-6; D is perhaps TRBD1 (5 bases). The CDR3 contains 14 residues. Trimming took 4 bases from V and 0 from J, leaving 7 bases between them. Germline V lookup: CDR1 SQVTM, CDR2 ANQGSEA. DNA for the CDR3: TGCAGCGTTGGGCAGGGCTCTGGGGCCAACGTCCTGACTTTC. Translation: CSVGQGSGANVLTF.

CDR3 nucleotide sequence: TGTGCCAGCGGGAGGCGGACAGGGACAGATACGCAGTATTTT. It yields the protein CASGRRTGTDTQYF. V is TRBV2 and J is TRBJ2-3, with TRBD1 identical over 8 bases. Per germline, CDR1 SNHLY and CDR2 FYNNEI. CDR3 length equals 14 residues. V trimming: 8 bases; J trimming: 3 bases; junction bases outside the gene matches: 7.

The CDR3 reads CASRAPGGPYNEQFF. The CDR3 nucleotides read TGTGCCAGCAGAGCTCCCGGGGGCCCCTACAATGAGCAGTTCTTC. The chain links TRBV6-2 or TRBV6-3 to TRBJ2-1, with D perhaps matching TRBD1 or TRBD2 (6 bases each). Deletions cut 6 bases from V and 2 bases from J, with 14 bases between. The CDR3 contains 15 residues. CDR1 is MNHEY and CDR2 is SVGEGT in the germline V gene.

Many counts were recorded for this clonotype. The chain recombines TRBV7-2 with TRBJ2-1; D may be TRBD2 (6 bases). Germline values: CDR1 SGHTA, CDR2 FQGNSA. The V and J ends lost 0 bases and 9 bases respectively, with 15 bases between them. This CDR3 region has 15 residues. CDR3 nucleotide sequence: TGTGCCAGCAGCTTAGCGCGCACTAGGGGAGGTGAGCAGTTCTTC. As protein: CASSLARTRGGEQFF.

This clonotype was picked up many times. The chain uses TRBV5-6 and TRBJ2-3, with D maybe TRBD2 (6 bases). This CDR3 spans 15 amino acids. Trimming left V 6 bases short and J 2 bases short, with 16 bases between. Germline CDR1 and CDR2: SGHDT and YYEEEE. The CDR3 DNA is TGTGCCAGCACCCCTCGGGGCGGGGCCACAGATACGCAGTATTTT. This gives the protein CASTPRGGATDTQYF.

The J gene is TRBJ2-7, the V gene TRBV5-4; a weak D match, TRBD1 (6 bases). The CDR3 length is 16 residues. The germline V and J ends were trimmed by 1 base and 2 bases, with 16 bases remaining between them. Germline loops: CDR1 SGHNT, CDR2 YYREEE (reference sequence). The CDR3 reads CASSLLNGQTPYEQYV. CDR3 in DNA: TGTGCCAGCAGCTTGTTGAATGGACAGACGCCCTACGAGCAGTACGTC.

The chain carries TRBV5-8 and TRBJ1-2; D is perhaps TRBD1 (5 bases). Looked up from germline, CDR1 is SGHTS and CDR2 is YDEGEE. This CDR3 has 16 amino acids. Trimming stripped 2 bases from V and 7 bases from J, with 21 bases between. CDR3 loop: CASSFPGTRAQGGYTF. The CDR3 coding sequence is TGTGCCAGCAGCTTCCCGGGAACCCGGGCGCAGGGTGGCTACACCTTC.